This TCR beta chain was captured by sequencing in a study of CD8 T cells in Susac syndrome (dated by TCRdb to the late 2010s). In the study overall: The study used repertoire sequencing to test whether antigen drove CD8+ T cell activation and differentiation in Susac syndrome.

RNA was extracted with the RNeasy kit and about 0.5 to 1 ug was reverse transcribed using random hexamers. TCR beta CDR3 regions were amplified with the immunoSEQ multiplex PCR assay covering 54 Vbeta and 13 Jbeta segments. PCR amplification bias was corrected by using a synthetic template baseline for primer optimization and computational correction. In the authors' own workflow: Reads were annotated to V, D and J genes per IMGT and analyzed with immunoSEQ Analyzer, keeping only productive sequences. Clonality was computed as one minus Shannon entropy normalized by log2 of the number of productive unique sequences. For each patient and control, public and private clones were evaluated among the 100 most prevalent clones. Susac-specific clones were defined as absent from healthy and MS cohorts, around 1,000 published viral clones and other ImmuneACCESS disease sequences. TCRdb reprocessing: public reads trimmed at Q25 with fastp, clones called with MiXCR, in-frame beta chains kept. Rows matching on CDR3 protein sequence are summarized as one entry with the most common DNA and genes. These V and J calls originate from TCRdb's pipeline instead of the authors' own analysis. The sample table records roughly 150,000 distinct CDR3 sequences; about 94% of these occur just once. The ten largest clones take up just over 0.13% of the sample.

From the germline V gene (reference sequence), CDR1 is LGHDT and CDR2 is YNNKEL. V is reduced by 3 bases and J by 1 base, leaving a spacing of 6 bases between them. The CDR3, from cysteine to phenylalanine, totals 14 residues. CDR3 DNA only is kept here, 42 bases in frame from base 1. With respect to this clonotype: Its binding antigen is unknown. Base quality data are lacking; no much larger clone is found one base away.

General findings and caveats noted by the study authors: The number of individuals in the TCR sequencing and HLA analysis was recognized as being relatively small.

High-throughput TCR beta sequencing profiled peripheral blood CD8+ and CD4+ T cells from healthy donors, Susac syndrome patients and multiple sclerosis patients. The healthy donors served as controls matched for age and sex. Bulk CD8+ and CD4+ T cells were purified by magnetic negative isolation, while CD8+ TEMRA cells were enriched using FACS. Blood was collected in EDTA tubes and processed within 24 hours, with PBMCs isolated through density gradient centrifugation. PBMCs destined for TCR sequencing were cryopreserved in liquid nitrogen and later thawed in a 37 °C water bath. The sorted or isolated CD4+, CD8+ and CD8+ TEMRA cells had a purity of 90% or higher.

The TCR was taken from a human donor in good health. Recombination joined TRBV3-1 with TRBJ2-2, with TRBD1 as a weak D call on 5 bases. Sequencing used CD4+ T cells from PBMCs. The nucleotide sequence reads TGTGCCAGCAGCCATCAGGGGAACACCGGGGAGCTGTTTTTT. It codes for CASSHQGNTGELFF.